This paragraph covers one T cell receptor (beta chain) sequence. This sample was taken from a study of T cell responses to AZD1222 COVID-19 vaccine. Only in-frame clones appear in the TCRdb table, and some are missing; sequencing was by immunoSEQ multiplex PCR. The sample has about 130,000 clones, around 94% seen once. Looked up from germline, CDR1 is LGHDT and CDR2 is YNNKEL (reference sequence). V shed 4 bases and J 2 bases; nucleotides not matched to a gene: 1. The CDR3 is 14 amino acids. This receptor was taken from an adult in good health. The chain uses TRBV3-1 (or the pseudogene TRBV3-2) and TRBJ2-7, with 11 bases that match TRBD1. The sequencing used peripheral blood, collected on day 0 of AZD1222 vaccination. In nucleotides, the CDR3 is TGTGCCAGCAGCCTGGGACAGGGGGCCTACGAGCAGTACTTC. Its translation: CASSLGQGAYEQYF.